The 12 T cell receptor beta chains listed next were all sequenced from one sample in a study of OX40 agonist ivuxolimab in advanced cancers. The assay was immunoSEQ multiplex PCR, and TCRdb's table has in-frame clones only and misses some. The profile shows about 16,000 clones, just over 85% of them singletons. This material consisted of CD4+ or CD8+ T cells sorted from blood, taken in a trial of the OX40 agonist ivuxolimab. These receptor sequences come from an adult with an advanced solid tumor such as melanoma, head and neck, liver or kidney cancer.

This chain connects TRBV2 to TRBJ2-3, with 8 bases matching TRBD2. CDR1 is SNHLY, CDR2 FYNNEI, per germline. The V segment lost 5 bases and the J segment 3 bases; nucleotides outside the gene matches: 7. There are 15 residues in the CDR3. The CDR3 is CASSPGGFRTDTQYF. The CDR3 DNA reads as TGTGCCAGCAGTCCGGGGGGGTTTAGGACAGATACGCAGTATTTT.

This clone was counted a single time. The rearrangement joins TRBV18 to TRBJ2-7, with D perhaps matching TRBD2 (6 bases). The CDR3 contains 15 residues. V lost 0 bases to trimming and J lost 2 bases, with 11 bases between them. In germline, CDR1 is KGHSH, CDR2 LQKENI. The CDR3 spells CASSPPWGDAYEQYF. The CDR3, as DNA: TGTGCCAGCTCACCACCGTGGGGGGACGCCTACGAGCAGTACTTC.

V is TRBV18 and J is TRBJ2-7, with D perhaps matching TRBD1 (5 bases). Looked up from germline, CDR1 is KGHSH and CDR2 is LQKENI. The V gene lost 4 bases and the J gene lost 2 bases, with 18 bases spanning the gap. The CDR3 is 16 amino acids. The CDR3, as DNA: TGTGCCAGCTCACAACGACAGCCACCTTCCCCCTACGAGCAGTACTTC. Protein product: CASSQRQPPSPYEQYF.

The chain couples TRBV10-3 to TRBJ2-3; D is possibly TRBD1 or TRBD2 (5 bases each). V lost 7 bases and J 1 base, leaving 18 bases between the germline ends. The CDR3 totals 16 residues. Germline CDR1 ENHRY, CDR2 SYGVKD. In nucleotides, the CDR3 is TGTGCCATCAAAGGACAATTCGGGAAGGGCACAGATACGCAGTATTTT. Translated, it gives CAIKGQFGKGTDTQYF.

The genes are TRBV7-2 and TRBJ1-5; D gene unclear. Germline V gene sequence: CDR1 SGHTA, CDR2 FQGNSA. V lost 5 bases and J lost 9, with 14 bases in between. CDR3 length: 13 amino acids. The CDR3 protein is CASSRSSRRPQHF. DNA of the CDR3: TGTGCCAGCAGCCGCAGTAGCCGCCGGCCCCAGCATTTT.

The chain is built from TRBV5-5 and TRBJ2-5; possibly TRBD1 for D (6 bases). The germline CDR1 and CDR2 sequences are SGHKS and YYEKEE (reference sequence). The V end lost 5 bases, the J end lost 7 bases, and 15 bases lay between the germline ends. This CDR3 contains 13 residues. The CDR3 DNA is TGTGCCAGCAGACGGTTGGGGGCTGGGACCCAGTACTTC. This encodes CASRRLGAGTQYF.

The chain joins TRBV5-6 to TRBJ1-1, with unresolved D. The CDR3 runs 14 residues. Trimming shortened V by 1 base and J by 2 bases, and 9 bases separated the two germline ends. CDR1 and CDR2 (germline): SGHDT, YYEEEE. CDR3 residues: CASSLTQLNTEAFF. The CDR3 nucleotides read TGTGCCAGCAGCTTGACACAACTCAACACTGAAGCTTTCTTT. Supplemented by reference TRBV5-6 and TRBJ1-1, the full variable domain reads DAGVTQSPTHLIKTRGQQVTLRCSPKSGHDTVSWYQQALGQGPQFIFQYYEEEERQRGNFPDRFSGHQFPNYSSELNVNALLLGDSALYLCASSLTQLNTEAFFGQGTRLTVV.

This clone was seen a single time. The rearrangement links TRBV21-1 to TRBJ1-5; the DNA was not used to check the table's D call, TRBD1. TRBV21-1 is a pseudogene segment. The CDR3 contains 14 residues. Here the CDR3 reads CASRCRSSNQPQHF. CDR3 in DNA: TGTGCCAGCAGGTGCAGGTCAAGCAATCAGCCCCAGCATTTT.

The chain is built from TRBV7-9 and TRBJ2-2; TRBD2 agrees at 7 bases. With 6 bases clipped from V and 0 bases from J, the junction kept 16 bases outside the gene matches. The CDR3 is made up of 19 amino acids. Germline V gene data show CDR1 as SEHNR and CDR2 as FQNEAQ (reference sequence). The CDR3 nucleotides are TGTGCCAGCAGTTTCGAAAAGGCGGGAGTGTTCGCGAACACCGGGGAGCTGTTTTTT. Protein: CASSFEKAGVFANTGELFF. Looking up the rest from reference TRBV7-9 and TRBJ2-2 gives the full variable domain: DTGVSQNPRHKITKRGQNVTFRCDPISEHNRLYWYRQTLGQGPEFLTYFQNEAQLEKSRLLSDRFSAERPKGSFSTLEIQRTEQGDSAMYLCASSFEKAGVFANTGELFFGEGSRLTVL.

V gene TRBV6-1 combines with J gene TRBJ1-1, with no clear D. CDR1 and CDR2 (germline): MNHNS, SASEGT. V lost 4 bases to trimming and J lost 6 bases, with 15 bases between them. The CDR3 covers 14 residues. The CDR3 region has the DNA TGTGCCAGCAGTGTCGACGGACGGTTCTCTGAAGCTTTCTTT. Translation: CASSVDGRFSEAFF.

This clone was found once. DNA of the CDR3: TGTGCCAGCAGTGGGGCGGGAGTCACCGGGGAGCTGTTTTTT. The encoded protein is CASSGAGVTGELFF. The chain employs TRBV2 and TRBJ2-2; 7 bases map to TRBD2. The germline V gene has CDR1 SNHLY and CDR2 FYNNEI. Losses at the gene ends were 4 bases for V and 4 bases for J; bases not matched to a gene: 3. CDR3 length equals 14 residues. Combining the CDR3 with reference TRBV2 and TRBJ2-2 gives the whole variable domain EPEVTQTPSHQVTQMGQEVILRCVPISNHLYFYWYRQILGQKVEFLVSFYNNEISEKSEIFDDQFSVERPDGSNFTLKIRSTKLEDSAMYFCASSGAGVTGELFFGEGSRLTVL.

This clone was counted between two and nine times. J is TRBJ1-2 and V is TRBV6-4; D remains unclear. Trimming left V 4 bases short and J 8 bases short, with 14 bases between. This CDR3 is 13 amino acids long. The germline CDR1 and CDR2 sequences are MRHNA and SNTAGT. The CDR3 protein is CASSATGLIGYTF. As DNA, the CDR3 is TGTGCCAGCAGTGCCACCGGGCTTATCGGCTACACCTTC.